This record concerns one T cell receptor (beta chain) sequence. Its antigen is unknown. The data were obtained in a study of Ad26.COV2.S vaccination and SARS-CoV-2 variants. The V gene's germline CDR1 is SEHNR and CDR2 FQNEAQ (reference sequence). The CDR3 contains 16 residues. V was pared by 5 bases and J by 0 bases, with 17 bases between. Using immunoSEQ multiplex PCR, the repertoire was profiled, and TCRdb retains in-frame clones only, with some absent. The profile covers around 240,000 clones, with more than 75% appearing a single time and around a tenth taken by the ten largest. Study-wide results and limits: Placebo recipients had lower spike-specific TCR breadth than vaccine recipients.

Documented treatment: approximately 18 received Ad26.COV2.S at low or high dose, single or two shots; 5 received placebo; per-sample allocation not given. Collection of samples fell on day 63 after the first vaccine or placebo injection. The chain combines TRBV7-9 with TRBJ2-7; D tentatively reads TRBD1 or TRBD2 (5 bases each). The sequencing here drew on peripheral blood, taken in a trial of Ad26.COV2.S vaccine versus placebo. The receptor's source is a person between 18 and 60 years old who received the Ad26.COV2.S COVID-19 vaccine or a placebo. The CDR3, as DNA: TGTGCCAGCAGCCAGGGAAGCGGTTATAGCTCCTACGAGCAGTACTTC. Translation gives CASSQGSGYSSYEQYF.